The following is a T cell receptor beta chain sequence with its context. The antigen is unknown. CMV status came from CD4+ IFNgamma after overnight CMV lysate stimulation. After CD4 positive bead selection, the CD4-negative fraction gave CD8 T cells. Four subsets defined by CD45RA and CD27 were sorted after CD3, CD4, CD8 and live/dead staining. This entry belongs to a study of naive and memory T cell subsets. The CDR3 is 16 residues long. V gave up 3 bases and J gave up 1 base; unmatched junction bases: 5. Germline V gives CDR1 LGHNA, CDR2 YSLEER. General study findings and limits: TCR abundance followed a power law differing between naive and memory subsets. Especially in CD8 cells, naive repertoires contained a few larger clonotypes, possibly CD45RA-re-expressing memory cells.

An equimolar mix of two oligonucleotides served as the beta constant-region primer for TRBC1 and TRBC2. Ligated cDNA was amplified by four rounds of PCR with nested alpha and beta constant-region primers and SP2. TCRdb reprocessed the UMI-ligation and nested PCR reads via MiXCR and lists one record per CDR3 protein. The sample records under 150,000 distinct CDR3 sequences, approximately 18% being singletons. The V call is TRBV4-3, the J call TRBJ2-7; 11 positions agree with TRBD2. The sequence derives from a human donor in good health. Input material: naive CD8+ T cells from blood. The CDR3 region is CASSHVSSGGSYEQYF. In DNA form, the CDR3 reads TGCGCCAGCAGCCACGTGTCTAGCGGGGGGTCCTACGAGCAGTACTTC.